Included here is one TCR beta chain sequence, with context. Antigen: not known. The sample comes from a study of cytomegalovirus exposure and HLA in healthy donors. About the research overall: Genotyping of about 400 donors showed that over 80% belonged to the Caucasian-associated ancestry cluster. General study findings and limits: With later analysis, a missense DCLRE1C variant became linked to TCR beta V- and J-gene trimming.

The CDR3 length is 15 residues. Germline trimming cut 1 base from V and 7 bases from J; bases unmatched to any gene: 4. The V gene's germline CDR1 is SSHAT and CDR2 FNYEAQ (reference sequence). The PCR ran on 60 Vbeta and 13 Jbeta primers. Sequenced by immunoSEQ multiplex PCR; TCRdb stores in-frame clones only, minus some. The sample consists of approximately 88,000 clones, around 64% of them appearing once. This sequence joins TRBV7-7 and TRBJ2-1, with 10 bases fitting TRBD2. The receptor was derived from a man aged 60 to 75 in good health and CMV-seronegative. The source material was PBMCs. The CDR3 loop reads CASSLVLAGANEQFF. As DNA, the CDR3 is TGTGCCAGCAGCTTAGTGCTAGCGGGAGCTAATGAGCAGTTCTTC.